This is a list of T cell receptor beta chains from one sample in a study of beta chain features in type 1 diabetes. Only in-frame clones appear in the TCRdb table, and some are missing; sequencing was by immunoSEQ multiplex PCR. Found here are 300,000 to 400,000 clones, approximately 9.9% of them singletons; the top ten hold 0.015%. Material for sequencing was naive CD4+ T cells from blood. These receptors were taken from a woman in her twenties or thirties in good health. The CDR3 runs from the conserved cysteine through the conserved F or W. A D gene is named only where the DNA matches it firmly. Not every row has a clone size; where given, it reads once, few, many or a size class.

j_call: TRBJ2-1; clone_size: -; v_call: TRBV4-3; cdr3_length: 22; d_call: TRBD2; cdr3_nt: TGCGCCAGCAGCCAAGCTCCCGCGGGGTCGGTTAGCGGGAGGGAGGGTCAGACTGAGCAGTTCTTC; cdr3_aa: CASSQAPAGSVSGREGQTEQFF
j_call: TRBJ1-2; clone_size: -; v_call: TRBV6-5; cdr3_length: 14; d_call: -; cdr3_nt: TGTGCCAGCAGTTACTCGACTGGGAACTATGGCTACACCTTC; cdr3_aa: CASSYSTGNYGYTF
j_call: TRBJ2-2; clone_size: -; v_call: TRBV5-4; cdr3_length: 13; d_call: TRBD2; cdr3_nt: TGTGCCAGCAGGCGGGAGGGCACCGGGGAGCTGTTTTTT; cdr3_aa: CASRREGTGELFF
j_call: TRBJ2-4; clone_size: few; v_call: TRBV25-1; cdr3_length: 16; d_call: TRBD1; cdr3_nt: TGTGCCAGCAGTGGGACCCGACAGGGAGCCAAAAACATTCAGTACTTC; cdr3_aa: CASSGTRQGAKNIQYF
j_call: TRBJ2-4; clone_size: -; v_call: TRBV28; cdr3_length: 13; d_call: TRBD1; cdr3_nt: TGTGCCAGCAGTCCGGGACAGGGGCCGCAGGGTTGGTTC; cdr3_aa: CASSPGQGPQGWF
j_call: TRBJ2-3; clone_size: few; v_call: TRBV18; cdr3_length: 15; d_call: TRBD2; cdr3_nt: TGTGCCAGCTCACAGGGACTAGTAAACACAGATACGCAGTATTTT; cdr3_aa: CASSQGLVNTDTQYF
j_call: TRBJ2-7; clone_size: few; v_call: TRBV18; cdr3_length: 13; d_call: -; cdr3_nt: TGTGCCAGCTCACCACAGGGGGGGGACGAGCAGTACTTC; cdr3_aa: CASSPQGGDEQYF
j_call: TRBJ2-2; clone_size: few; v_call: TRBV27; cdr3_length: 15; d_call: TRBD2; cdr3_nt: TGTGCCAGCAGTTTAGTGGGAGCGGGGACCGGGGAGCTGTTTTTT; cdr3_aa: CASSLVGAGTGELFF
j_call: TRBJ2-3; clone_size: few; v_call: TRBV19; cdr3_length: 12; d_call: -; cdr3_nt: TGTGCCAGTAGCCGTTTCACAGATACGCAGTATTTT; cdr3_aa: CASSRFTDTQYF
j_call: TRBJ2-1; clone_size: -; v_call: TRBV7-2; cdr3_length: 15; d_call: TRBD2; cdr3_nt: TGTGCCAGCAGCCCCGGCGGGGGGGCTCGCAATGAGCAGTTCTTC; cdr3_aa: CASSPGGGARNEQFF
j_call: TRBJ2-3; clone_size: -; v_call: TRBV6-5; cdr3_length: 15; d_call: -; cdr3_nt: TGTGCCAGCAGTAGGACAGCCTTCCTCACAGATACGCAGTATTTT; cdr3_aa: CASSRTAFLTDTQYF
j_call: TRBJ1-2; clone_size: few; v_call: TRBV28; cdr3_length: 13; d_call: -; cdr3_nt: TGTGCCAGCAGTTTACAGGGGATCTATGGCTACACCTTC; cdr3_aa: CASSLQGIYGYTF
j_call: TRBJ1-5; clone_size: -; v_call: TRBV28; cdr3_length: 11; d_call: -; cdr3_nt: TGTGCCAGCGGGGGGAATCAGCCCCAGCATTTT; cdr3_aa: CASGGNQPQHF
j_call: TRBJ2-3; clone_size: -; v_call: TRBV19; cdr3_length: 16; d_call: TRBD1; cdr3_nt: TGTGCCAGTAGTTCCCTTGGACAGGGGAGCACAGATACGCAGTATTTT; cdr3_aa: CASSSLGQGSTDTQYF
j_call: TRBJ2-1; clone_size: few; v_call: TRBV10-3; cdr3_length: 16; d_call: TRBD2; cdr3_nt: TGTGCCATCAGTTTCGGACTAGCGGGAGAGGATAATGAGCAGTTCTTC; cdr3_aa: CAISFGLAGEDNEQFF
j_call: TRBJ1-2; clone_size: few; v_call: TRBV15; cdr3_length: 17; d_call: TRBD1; cdr3_nt: TGTGCCACCAGCAGGAACCGGTCCGGGACAGTTAACTATGGCTACACCTTC; cdr3_aa: CATSRNRSGTVNYGYTF